This TCR beta chain was sequenced during a study of cytomegalovirus exposure and HLA in healthy donors. Background on the study: Of all 400 or so donors who were genotyped, roughly 81% belonged to the Caucasian-associated ancestry cluster.

CDR1 is SGHNT and CDR2 is YYREEE in the germline V gene (reference sequence). V gave up 1 base and J gave up 2 bases; unmatched junction bases: 3. The CDR3 runs 15 residues. Study results and caveats: Later work found that TCR association rates differed between HLA loci; DRB1 had the most and HLA-C the fewest. Through in vitro validation, a few CMV-associated chains were shown to be specific for CMV antigens. The records held CMV serostatus as the only immune exposure information.

Comment on this clone: Its cognate antigen is unknown.

PCR primers comprised 60 Vbeta and 13 Jbeta primers. The protocol was immunoSEQ multiplex PCR, while the TCRdb copy is restricted to in-frame clones and leaves out a portion. The repertoire holds about 150,000 clones, with 76% as singletons. The origin of this receptor is a man aged 40-55 years in good health and CMV-seronegative. The chain uses TRBV5-4 and TRBJ2-7; 10 nucleotides agree with TRBD1. The sequenced material came from PBMCs. The CDR3 DNA is TGTGCCAGCAGCTTGATAGGACAGGGGGCCTACGAGCAGTACTTC. This encodes CASSLIGQGAYEQYF. Complete variable domain (other parts from reference TRBV5-4 and TRBJ2-7): ETGVTQSPTHLIKTRGQQVTLRCSSQSGHNTVSWYQQALGQGPQFIFQYYREEENGRGNFPPRFSGLQFPNYSSELNVNALELDDSALYLCASSLIGQGAYEQYFGPGTRLTVT.